The 16 T cell receptor beta chains reported below all come from one sample, sequenced in a study of OX40 agonist ivuxolimab in advanced cancers. Sequenced by immunoSEQ multiplex PCR; TCRdb stores in-frame clones only, minus some. The sample has around 11,000 clones, approximately 80% seen once; the top ten hold about 14%. Sequencing used CD4+ or CD8+ T cells sorted from blood, obtained in a trial of the OX40 agonist ivuxolimab. The receptors come from an adult with an advanced solid tumor such as melanoma, head and neck, liver or kidney cancer.

The chain joins TRBV4-1 to TRBJ2-1; 7 nucleotides align to TRBD1. Per the germline V gene, CDR1 is MGHRA and CDR2 is YSYEKL. V shed 0 bases and J 3 bases; nucleotides not matched to a gene: 5. The length of the CDR3 is 16 residues. In DNA form, the CDR3 reads TGCGCCAGCAGCCAAGATATGGCAGGGGGCTACAATGAGCAGTTCTTC. Encoded protein: CASSQDMAGGYNEQFF.

Regarding this clone: An end of the junction differs from the germline gene, which may be a read error. The chain employs TRBV7-9 and TRBJ1-2; no clear D gene. Germline CDR1 is SEHNR and CDR2 is FQNEAQ (reference sequence). The CDR3 runs 15 residues. DNA of the CDR3: TGTGCCAGCAGCTATTCAGGAGGGCTGGTCTATGGTTACACCTTC. Its protein is CASSYSGGLVYGYTF.

The chain is built from TRBV6-6 and TRBJ2-2; maybe TRBD1 (6 bases). This CDR3 comprises 14 residues. Germline V lookup: CDR1 MNHNY, CDR2 SVGAGI (reference sequence). V lost 6 bases and J 7 bases, leaving 15 bases between the germline ends. CDR3 coding DNA: TGTGCCAGCAGCCCTGGACAGTTGGTCGGGGAGCTGTTTTTT. Protein sequence: CASSPGQLVGELFF.

This sequence joins TRBV30 and TRBJ1-2, with a tentative D call TRBD1 (5 bases). The CDR3 contains 14 residues. The ends were cut back, 1 base at V and 8 bases at J, with 17 bases in the middle. Germline CDR1 and CDR2: GTSNPN and SVGIG (reference sequence). The CDR3 protein is CAWSDVSGLFGYTF. The CDR3 nucleotides read TGTGCCTGGAGTGACGTATCAGGGCTTTTCGGCTACACCTTC.

This clone was recorded once. The CDR3 nucleotides read TGTGCCATCAGTGAGACTGTAGCGGGAGGGTCCACAGATACGCAGTATTTT. Amino acids: CAISETVAGGSTDTQYF. The V gene is TRBV10-3, the J gene TRBJ2-3, with 11 bases lining up with TRBD2. The CDR3 consists of 17 residues. Germline trimming cut 2 bases from V and 2 bases from J; bases unmatched to any gene: 6. CDR1 and CDR2 from the germline V gene are ENHRY and SYGVKD.

The V and J genes are TRBV27 and TRBJ2-7; no definite D call. Trimming left V 0 bases short and J 3 bases short, with 15 bases between. CDR3 length: 16 residues. The germline CDR1 and CDR2 sequences are MNHEY and SMNVEV (reference sequence). The CDR3 bases are TGTGCCAGCAGTTTATCCGGCTCCCTTAACTACTACGAGCAGTACTTC. Translating gives CASSLSGSLNYYEQYF.

This clone was counted between two and nine times. The CDR3 loop is CASSLGLGLAGGDSYEQYF. The CDR3 nucleotides read TGCGCCAGCAGCTTGGGATTGGGACTAGCGGGAGGGGACTCCTACGAGCAGTACTTC. The chain uses TRBV5-1 and TRBJ2-7, with TRBD2 identical over 16 bases. Germline CDR1 SGHRS, CDR2 YFSETQ. The CDR3 has 19 amino acids. V gave up 0 bases and J gave up 0 bases; unmatched junction bases: 6.

The chain employs TRBV4-1 and TRBJ2-7, with D uncertain. This CDR3 has 15 amino acids. Trimming took off 1 base at V and 5 bases at J, with 15 bases between the two ends. Germline V gene sequence: CDR1 MGHRA, CDR2 YSYEKL. CDR3 sequence: CASSQAPSLTDEQYF. The CDR3 DNA reads as TGCGCCAGCAGCCAAGCGCCCTCTCTCACCGACGAGCAGTACTTC.

V and J are TRBV15 and TRBJ2-7; a possible D gene is TRBD1 (6 bases). The CDR3 consists of 13 residues. V was cut by 4 bases and J by 4 bases, with 11 bases left in between. The germline V gene encodes CDR1 LNHNV and CDR2 YYDKDF (reference sequence). The CDR3 coding sequence is TGTGCCACCAGCACAGGGGTTGGTTACGAGCAGTACTTC. This translates into CATSTGVGYEQYF.

This clone was seen a handful of times. J is TRBJ1-1 and V is TRBV7-6, with TRBD1 as a possible D gene (5 bases). V was clipped by 0 bases and J by 0 bases, with 5 bases between them. CDR3 size: 14 residues. CDR1 and CDR2 from the germline V gene are SGHVS and FNYEAQ. The CDR3 DNA reads as TGTGCCAGCAGCTTAGCGGGGGTGAACACTGAAGCTTTCTTT. The encoded protein is CASSLAGVNTEAFF.

The chain combines TRBV5-6 with TRBJ2-3; D is uncertain. Per germline, CDR1 SGHDT and CDR2 YYEEEE. V was pared by 5 bases and J by 2 bases, with 3 bases between. CDR3 length: 11 amino acids. The CDR3, as DNA: TGTGCCAGCAGTTTCACAGATACGCAGTATTTT. It is translated as CASSFTDTQYF.

V usage is TRBV7-9 and J usage is TRBJ1-1; D remains unclear. V was cut by 5 bases and J by 4 bases, with 17 bases left in between. The CDR3 covers 15 residues. Germline V gene sequence: CDR1 SEHNR, CDR2 FQNEAQ (reference sequence). CDR3 region: CASSHGPGAGTEAFF. The DNA of the CDR3 is TGTGCCAGCAGCCACGGACCGGGAGCGGGCACTGAAGCTTTCTTT.

The J gene is TRBJ2-7, the V gene TRBV11-2; D is possibly TRBD2 (6 bases). The germline CDR1 and CDR2 sequences are SGHAT and FQNNGV. V was clipped by 0 bases and J by 4 bases, with 7 bases between them. The CDR3 covers 13 residues. CDR3 amino acids: CASSLEGGYEQYF. The CDR3, as DNA: TGTGCCAGCAGCTTAGAAGGAGGGTACGAGCAGTACTTC.

The rearrangement uses TRBV5-4 and TRBJ2-1, with D possibly being TRBD2 (7 bases). Germline-derived CDR1 and CDR2 are SGHNT and YYREEE (reference sequence). V was shortened by 0 bases and J by 2 bases, with 15 bases between the two germline ends. The CDR3 extends over 17 amino acids. The CDR3 sequence is CASSLAYRGAPYNEQFF. The CDR3 DNA follows: TGTGCCAGCAGCTTGGCTTACCGGGGGGCCCCCTACAATGAGCAGTTCTTC.

The chain carries TRBV6-8 and TRBJ1-2; perhaps TRBD1 as D (6 bases). Trimming removed 7 bases from V and 4 bases from J, with 13 bases in between. The CDR3 is made up of 13 amino acids. Germline V gene data show CDR1 as MNHGY and CDR2 as SAAAGT. As DNA, the CDR3 is TGTGCCAGCATCTTCAGGGGAGGCTATGGCTACACCTTC. Protein sequence: CASIFRGGYGYTF.

The V gene is TRBV4-1, the J gene TRBJ1-6, with 7 bases fitting TRBD1. This CDR3 contains 17 residues. Germline CDR1 MGHRA, CDR2 YSYEKL. With 5 bases clipped from V and 7 bases from J, the junction kept 14 bases outside the gene matches. CDR3 residues: CASSVVVPGQRNSPLHF. CDR3 in DNA: TGCGCCAGCAGCGTAGTGGTTCCGGGACAGAGAAATTCACCCCTCCACTTT.